This T cell receptor beta chain appears in the sequencing data of a study of cytomegalovirus exposure and HLA in healthy donors. Study results and limitations: Reportedly, a later analysis found an Asian-associated ancestry cluster had fewer N-insertions than the roughly 700-donor mean. A few of the chains that were CMV-associated were confirmed in vitro to be specific for CMV antigens.

With respect to this clone: Antigen: not known.

Germline CDR1 KGHSH, CDR2 LQKENI. The CDR3 covers 13 residues. With 3 bases removed from V and 3 bases from J, the gap between germline ends came to 8 bases. PCR amplification relied on 60 Vbeta primers (plus 13 Jbeta primers). TCRdb's table, derived via immunoSEQ multiplex PCR, lists solely in-frame clones and lacks some. Among hundreds of thousands of clones listed, just over 75% were seen once. This sequence joins TRBV18 and TRBJ1-1, with D tentatively TRBD1 (5 bases). The sample was PBMCs. The sequence derives from a young man in good health and CMV-seronegative. For the CDR3, the DNA is TGTGCCAGCTCACCCAGGGTGGACACTGAAGCTTTCTTT. This sequence encodes CASSPRVDTEAFF. Drawing the rest from reference TRBV18 and TRBJ1-1, the complete variable domain is NAGVMQNPRHLVRRRGQEARLRCSPMKGHSHVYWYRQLPEEGLKFMVYLQKENIIDESGMPKERFSAEFPKEGPSILRIQQVVRGDSAAYFCASSPRVDTEAFFGQGTRLTVV.